Sequencing of this T cell receptor (beta chain) was carried out in a study of blood T cells in healthy people across ages. Study summary: Template switching retrieved approximately one barcoded beta molecule for each two T cells.

Combining a sample-barcoded 5' primer with a J-beta primer mix, a second PCR ran for about 6 to 12 cycles. TCRdb itself ran the 5' RACE reads through MiXCR, one entry per CDR3 protein. The sample holds 1.5 million to 2 million distinct CDR3 sequences, roughly 27% seen once. Germline CDR1 LGHDT, CDR2 YNNKEL (reference sequence). The CDR3 is made up of 13 amino acids. General study points: Across the age range, TCR beta diversity per million T cells fell in a roughly linear way. Versus aged donors, long-lived donors had higher diversity and more naive CD4+ cells. Naive and antigen-experienced cells were not separated, limiting conclusive comparison.

This clonotype was seen only a few times. The antigen is not known. A much larger clonotype is one base distant, so this may be a read error. The chain has TRBV3-1 and TRBJ1-1, with TRBD1 matching over 10 bases. Input material: blood. The TCR comes from a woman aged 25-40 years in good health. CDR3 nucleotides: TGTGTCAGCAGTCGACAGGGGGCAGCTGAAGCTTTCTTT. It encodes CVSSRQGAAEAFF.